This TCR beta chain comes out of a study of blood T cell repertoires in COVID-19. Whole-study context: Italy, Spain and the United States were the sources of the convalescent and acute COVID-19 samples. The analysed material was cDNA or gDNA that came from T cells, B-cell-depleted T cells, or PBMCs.

The Seattle patients, enrolled during active infection, were followed longitudinally. The CDR3 spans 15 residues. Germline V CDR1 and CDR2: SGHNT, YENEEA. Germline trimming cut 5 bases from V and 0 bases from J; bases unmatched to any gene: 2. Per the original data handling: Estimation of nucleated cell counts was performed using reference gene primer amplification. Profiling relied on immunoSEQ multiplex PCR, and the TCRdb table lists in-frame clones only, not all of them. The DNA gave D and trimming, while V, J and clone size come from that table. Here the sample spans some 320,000 clones, roughly 89% being singletons.

The chain carries TRBV11-3 and TRBJ2-1, with 9 bases that match TRBD1. This clonotype was obtained from a woman aged 25 to 39 with COVID-19, enrolled during active disease. Sequenced material: peripheral blood. CDR3 DNA: TGTGCCAGCAGCCAGGACAGGGGCTCCTACAATGAGCAGTTCTTC. Translating gives CASSQDRGSYNEQFF.